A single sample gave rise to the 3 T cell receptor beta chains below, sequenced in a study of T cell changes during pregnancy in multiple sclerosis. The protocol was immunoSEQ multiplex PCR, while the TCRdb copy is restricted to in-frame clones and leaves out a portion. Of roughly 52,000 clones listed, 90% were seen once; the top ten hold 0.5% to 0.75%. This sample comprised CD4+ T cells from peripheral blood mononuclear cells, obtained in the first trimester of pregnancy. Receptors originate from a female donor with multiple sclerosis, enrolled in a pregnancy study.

The CDR3 DNA follows: TGTGCCAGCACCCGGACAGGGGGCTACGAGCAGTACTTC. Translated, it gives CASTRTGGYEQYF. This chain links TRBV6-5 with TRBJ2-7; 10 nucleotides line up with TRBD1. The V gene end was trimmed by 7 bases and the J gene end by 3 bases; junction bases not matched to a gene: 3. The CDR3 sequence is 13 residues long. Germline lookup yields CDR1 MNHEY and CDR2 SVGAGI.

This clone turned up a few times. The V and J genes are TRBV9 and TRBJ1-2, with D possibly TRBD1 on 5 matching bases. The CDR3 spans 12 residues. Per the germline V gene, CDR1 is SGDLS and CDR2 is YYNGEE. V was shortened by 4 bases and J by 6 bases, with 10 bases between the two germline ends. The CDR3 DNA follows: TGTGCCAGCAGCTCGCCGGGGGATGGCTACACCTTC. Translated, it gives CASSSPGDGYTF. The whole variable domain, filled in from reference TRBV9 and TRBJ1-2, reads DSGVTQTPKHLITATGQRVTLRCSPRSGDLSVYWYQQSLDQGLQFLIQYYNGEERAKGNILERFSAQQFPDLHSELNLSSLELGDSALYFCASSSPGDGYTFGSGTRLTVV.

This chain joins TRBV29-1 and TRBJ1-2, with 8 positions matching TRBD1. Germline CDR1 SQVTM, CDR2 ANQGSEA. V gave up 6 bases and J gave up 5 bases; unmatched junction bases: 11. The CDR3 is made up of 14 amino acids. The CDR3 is CSVRGTGATYGYTF. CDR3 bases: TGCAGCGTCCGCGGGACAGGCGCGACTTATGGCTACACCTTC.